The 32 T cell receptor beta chains below all came from one sample that was sequenced in a study of blood T cell repertoires in COVID-19 (TCRdb year 2020). Receptor amplification or capture employed the immunoSEQ multiplex PCR assay. Entries here come from immuneACCESS through TCRdb and include only in-frame sequences with V and J called. Some clones fail to appear in such tables; in the studies checked, an unresolved V gene covers under half of the shortfall, and the cause of the remainder is unknown. Present in this sample are 140,000 to 150,000 clones, 88% of which were seen just once. The top ten clones comprise approximately 2% of the sample. The sample taken for sequencing was peripheral blood. The origin of the receptors is a man between 65 and 80 years old with acute or convalescent COVID-19.

The CDR3 DNA follows: TGCGCCAGCAGCCCAAGGACTAGCCGCGAAGAGACCCAGTACTTC. It codes for CASSPRTSREETQYF. The chain joins TRBV4-1 to TRBJ2-5; 8 bases align to TRBD2. This CDR3 has 15 amino acids. The germline V gene encodes CDR1 MGHRA and CDR2 YSYEKL. V lost 4 bases to trimming and J lost 3 bases; unmatched junction nucleotides: 7.

The chain joins TRBV6-1 to TRBJ1-2; TRBD1 agrees at 9 bases. The CDR3 is 16 residues long. Germline V gives CDR1 MNHNS, CDR2 SASEGT. Germline trimming cut 4 bases from V and 3 bases from J; bases unmatched to any gene: 9. The CDR3 DNA sequence: TGTGCCAGCAGTGGGGAACCGGGACAGGGCGACTATGGCTACACCTTC. Its translation: CASSGEPGQGDYGYTF.

The J gene is TRBJ1-2, the V gene TRBV2; perhaps TRBD1 as D (5 bases). V lost 5 bases to trimming and J lost 1 base, with 14 bases between them. The CDR3 is 15 residues long. Germline CDR1 and CDR2: SNHLY and FYNNEI. This CDR3 is CASSPRQQVNYGYTF. The CDR3, as DNA: TGTGCCAGCAGTCCCCGACAGCAGGTTAACTATGGCTACACCTTC.

This sequence joins TRBV30 and TRBJ1-1; no definite D call. The CDR3 totals 15 residues. Deletions cut 5 bases from V and 5 bases from J, with 21 bases between. Germline CDR1 and CDR2: GTSNPN and SVGIG (reference sequence). CDR3 sequence (DNA): TGTGCCTGGTCCTCAAAAACCGCAGGCTATACTGAAGCTTTCTTT. Translating it yields CAWSSKTAGYTEAFF.

The chain has TRBV27 and TRBJ1-4; D may be TRBD1 (5 bases). V lost 10 bases and J lost 3, with 18 bases in between. Germline V gene data show CDR1 as MNHEY and CDR2 as SMNVEV (reference sequence). The CDR3 spans 15 residues. The CDR3 coding sequence is TGTGCCACCATTAGGAGACAGATTCCTAATGAAAAACTGTTTTTT. Amino acids: CATIRRQIPNEKLFF. The full variable domain, its missing parts supplied by reference TRBV27 and TRBJ1-4, is EAQVTQNPRYLITVTGKKLTVTCSQNMNHEYMSWYRQDPGLGLRQIYYSMNVEVTDKGDVPEGYKVSRKEKRNFPLILESPSPNQTSLYFCATIRRQIPNEKLFFGSGTQLSVL.

The rearrangement uses TRBV10-3 and TRBJ2-1, with TRBD2 identical over 7 bases. CDR1 ENHRY and CDR2 SYGVKD come from the germline V gene. V lost 0 bases, J lost 5 bases, and 7 bases stayed unmatched. This CDR3 region has 16 residues. CDR3 nucleotide sequence: TGTGCCATCAGTGAGTCTAGGGGAGGGCCCGACAATGAGCAGTTCTTC. Translation: CAISESRGGPDNEQFF.

The chain has TRBV18 and TRBJ1-2; 9 positions match TRBD1. Germline V gene data show CDR1 as KGHSH and CDR2 as LQKENI. V shed 1 base, J shed 8 bases, and the junction held 8 bases outside the gene matches. CDR3 length: 15 amino acids. The CDR3 protein is CASSPLTGGPFGYTF. CDR3 DNA: TGTGCCAGCTCACCACTGACAGGGGGGCCCTTCGGCTACACCTTC.

This sequence joins TRBV5-4 and TRBJ1-3, with 8 positions matching TRBD1. The trim removed 4 bases at V and 4 bases at J, leaving 10 bases unmatched. The CDR3 has 16 amino acids. The V gene's germline CDR1 is SGHNT and CDR2 YYREEE (reference sequence). CDR3 amino acids: CASSRGQGPMGNTIYF. The DNA of the CDR3 is TGTGCCAGCAGCCGTGGACAGGGCCCTATGGGAAACACCATATATTTT.

This clone has only a few counts. The CDR3 region is CASLGSGNTIYF. As DNA, the CDR3 is TGTGCCTCTCTCGGGTCCGGAAACACCATATATTTT. The V gene is TRBV6-5, the J gene TRBJ1-3; D uncertain. CDR3 length equals 12 residues. Germline V CDR1 and CDR2: MNHEY, SVGAGI. Trimming shortened V by 11 bases and J by 4 bases, and 12 bases separated the two germline ends.

The CDR3, as DNA: TGTGCCAGCAGCCAAGGAGGGTGGGGGGATGAAGCTTTCTTT. This codes for CASSQGGWGDEAFF. The chain joins TRBV3-1 (or the pseudogene TRBV3-2) to TRBJ1-1; TRBD1 might be the D (5 bases). V shed 1 base and J shed 7 bases, with 13 bases lying between them. Germline assignment: CDR1 LGHDT and CDR2 YNNKEL (reference sequence). This CDR3 comprises 14 residues.

The chain employs TRBV6-5 and TRBJ1-1, with TRBD1 as a possible D gene (5 bases). The ends were cut back, 0 bases at V and 0 bases at J, with 8 bases in the middle. CDR3 length equals 15 residues. Germline-derived CDR1 and CDR2 are MNHEY and SVGAGI. The CDR3 sequence: CASSYSRTMNTEAFF. The CDR3 bases are TGTGCCAGCAGTTACTCACGGACAATGAACACTGAAGCTTTCTTT.

This clone has a handful of counts. The chain employs TRBV5-1 and TRBJ2-7; perhaps TRBD1 as D (6 bases). Deletions cut 4 bases from V and 0 bases from J, with 11 bases between. Germline V gives CDR1 SGHRS, CDR2 YFSETQ. The CDR3 loop spans 14 amino acids. CDR3 region: CASSLYRASYEQYF. The DNA of the CDR3 is TGCGCCAGCAGCCTTTACAGGGCCTCCTACGAGCAGTACTTC.

The CDR3, as DNA: TGTGCCAGCAGCCGAGGACTAGCGGGAGCAGAGACCCAGTACTTC. The encoded protein is CASSRGLAGAETQYF. The rearrangement uses TRBV3-1 (or the pseudogene TRBV3-2) and TRBJ2-5; 13 nucleotides line up with TRBD2. Germline V lookup: CDR1 LGHDT, CDR2 YNNKEL (reference sequence). The CDR3 is 15 amino acids. J was trimmed by 4 bases and V by 4 bases; bases with no gene match: 3.

The V gene is TRBV15, the J gene TRBJ2-3, with a possible D match to TRBD2 (6 bases). Germline V gives CDR1 LNHNV, CDR2 YYDKDF (reference sequence). Trimming pared 5 bases from V and 5 bases from J, leaving 17 bases between. This CDR3 is built from 15 residues. CDR3 sequence (DNA): TGTGCCACCAGCTTAAATCAGCGGGTGAGAGATACGCAGTATTTT. It yields the protein CATSLNQRVRDTQYF.

V is TRBV6-5 and J is TRBJ1-3; tentative D call: TRBD1 (5 bases). The CDR3 spans 14 residues. Germline assignment: CDR1 MNHEY and CDR2 SVGAGI. The V gene lost 3 bases and the J gene lost 5 bases, with 11 bases spanning the gap. DNA for the CDR3: TGTGCCAGCAGTTATCGACAGACCCGAAACACCATATATTTT. It is translated as CASSYRQTRNTIYF.

This rearrangement joins TRBV3-1 (or the pseudogene TRBV3-2) to TRBJ1-2; 12 bases line up with TRBD1. The CDR3 length is 15 residues. Germline CDR1 is LGHDT and CDR2 is YNNKEL (reference sequence). With V trimmed by 2 bases and J by 8 bases, 6 bases remained unmatched. The chain's CDR3 is CASSQLSGTGGGYTF. The CDR3 region has the DNA TGTGCCAGCAGCCAATTATCCGGGACAGGGGGCGGCTACACCTTC.

This chain links TRBV24-1 with TRBJ1-2; 8 bases line up with TRBD1. From germline, CDR1 is KGHDR and CDR2 SFDVKD. This CDR3 comprises 13 residues. V lost 5 bases to trimming and J lost 8 bases; unmatched junction nucleotides: 6. The CDR3 here is CATSGQGLQGYTF. The DNA of the CDR3 is TGTGCCACCAGTGGACAGGGGCTGCAGGGCTACACCTTC.

The genes are TRBV24-1 and TRBJ2-3, with D perhaps matching TRBD2 (6 bases). The CDR3 loop spans 15 amino acids. Trimming took off 5 bases at V and 4 bases at J, with 15 bases between the two ends. Looked up from germline, CDR1 is KGHDR and CDR2 is SFDVKD. DNA of the CDR3: TGTGCCACCAGTGTGACCGGGAGTCAGTCAGATACGCAGTATTTT. Amino acid sequence: CATSVTGSQSDTQYF.

This chain links TRBV29-1 with TRBJ1-1; D gene uncertain. V lost 4 bases and J lost 0, with 6 bases in between. CDR3 length equals 12 residues. Germline V gene sequence: CDR1 SQVTM, CDR2 ANQGSEA. The CDR3 reads CSVARLNTEAFF. CDR3 in DNA: TGCAGCGTTGCCAGATTGAACACTGAAGCTTTCTTT. Complete variable domain (other parts from reference TRBV29-1 and TRBJ1-1): SAVISQKPSRDICQRGTSLTIQCQVDSQVTMMFWYRQQPGQSLTLIATANQGSEATYESGFVIDKFPISRPNLTFSTLTVSNMSPEDSSIYLCSVARLNTEAFFGQGTRLTVV.

This chain links TRBV4-1 with TRBJ2-7; TRBD1 aligns across 8 bases. Germline assignment: CDR1 MGHRA and CDR2 YSYEKL. J gave up 3 bases and V 5 bases, and 9 bases lay outside the gene matches. The CDR3 contains 15 residues. The CDR3 DNA reads TGCGCCAGCAGCTCGCGGACAGGGTGGGACTACGAGCAGTACTTC. Protein product: CASSSRTGWDYEQYF.

V is TRBV3-1 (or the pseudogene TRBV3-2) and J is TRBJ2-3, with D perhaps TRBD2 (5 bases). Germline V gene lookup returns CDR1 LGHDT and CDR2 YNNKEL (reference sequence). V was cut by 3 bases and J by 5 bases, with 9 bases left in between. The CDR3 loop spans 13 amino acids. This chain's CDR3 is CASSQEVGDTQYF. CDR3 sequence (DNA): TGTGCCAGCAGCCAGGAGGTCGGAGATACGCAGTATTTT.

The chain combines TRBV27 with TRBJ2-1; 11 nucleotides line up with TRBD2. This CDR3 has 16 residues. In germline, CDR1 is MNHEY, CDR2 SMNVEV (reference sequence). With 5 bases clipped from V and 5 bases from J, the junction kept 8 bases outside the gene matches. This CDR3 is CASSQRGLAGHNEQFF. CDR3 DNA sequence: TGTGCCAGCAGTCAAAGAGGACTAGCGGGCCACAATGAGCAGTTCTTC.

The V gene is TRBV5-1, the J gene TRBJ1-3, with D possibly being TRBD1 (6 bases). Trimming stripped 4 bases from V and 8 bases from J, with 22 bases between. Germline values: CDR1 SGHRS, CDR2 YFSETQ. The CDR3 loop spans 16 amino acids. The CDR3 DNA reads as TGCGCCAGCAGCAGTAGGGACATAACTAGAGTCGACACCATATATTTT. Translation: CASSSRDITRVDTIYF.

The chain employs TRBV7-2 and TRBJ2-5, with TRBD1 matching 11 bases. The V gene's germline CDR1 is SGHTA and CDR2 FQGNSA. The V segment lost 5 bases and the J segment 1 base; nucleotides outside the gene matches: 12. The CDR3 has 18 amino acids. In DNA, the CDR3 is TGTGCCAGCAGCGAAGCAGGACAGGGGGCGAGGGGCCAAGAGACCCAGTACTTC. Protein product: CASSEAGQGARGQETQYF.

This clone has a single count. This sample also contains other DNA sequences that code for the same CDR3. The chain joins TRBV29-1 to TRBJ1-2; D is ambiguous. CDR1 and CDR2 (germline): SQVTM, ANQGSEA. V lost 3 bases to trimming and J lost 5 bases, with 7 bases between them. This CDR3 spans 11 amino acids. The CDR3 nucleotides are TGCAGCGTTGAGACGGGGTATGGCTACACCTTC. This gives the protein CSVETGYGYTF.

The V and J genes are TRBV9 and TRBJ1-2, with D unresolved. V was cut by 4 bases and J by 2 bases, with 15 bases left in between. CDR3 size: 15 residues. Per germline, CDR1 SGDLS and CDR2 YYNGEE. CDR3 in amino acids: CASSRVLGGNYGYTF. CDR3 sequence (DNA): TGTGCCAGCAGCCGGGTTCTGGGAGGGAACTATGGCTACACCTTC.

The chain links TRBV5-1 to TRBJ1-6, with D perhaps TRBD1 (5 bases). V lost 0 bases and J 9 bases, leaving 13 bases between the germline ends. Germline V CDR1 and CDR2: SGHRS, YFSETQ. This CDR3 has 15 residues. This chain's CDR3 is CASSLAGGETSPLHF. In nucleotides, the CDR3 is TGCGCCAGCAGCTTGGCCGGGGGAGAGACTTCACCCCTCCACTTT.

V usage is TRBV29-1 and J usage is TRBJ1-1, with a possible D match to TRBD1 (6 bases). Germline V gene lookup returns CDR1 SQVTM and CDR2 ANQGSEA. V was trimmed by 4 bases and J by 5 bases, leaving 17 bases between them. The CDR3 runs to 14 residues. Here the CDR3 DNA reads TGCAGCGTTGTGGGGGCCATAACGGGTACTGAAGCTTTCTTT. Its translation is CSVVGAITGTEAFF. Based on the CDR3 plus reference TRBV29-1 and TRBJ1-1, the full variable domain is SAVISQKPSRDICQRGTSLTIQCQVDSQVTMMFWYRQQPGQSLTLIATANQGSEATYESGFVIDKFPISRPNLTFSTLTVSNMSPEDSSIYLCSVVGAITGTEAFFGQGTRLTVV.

This clone was observed a single time. The V call is TRBV11-2, the J call TRBJ2-7, with 7 bases fitting TRBD1. CDR3 length: 13 residues. V shed 3 bases and J 2 bases; nucleotides not matched to a gene: 1. The germline V gene has CDR1 SGHAT and CDR2 FQNNGV. The CDR3 coding sequence is TGTGCCAGCAGCTTGGGGACAGCCTACGAGCAGTACTTC. It specifies CASSLGTAYEQYF.

The CDR3 DNA is TGTGCCAGCCGAGGCGGGGGGGGAGATACGCAGTATTTT. Amino acids: CASRGGGGDTQYF. The chain couples TRBV2 to TRBJ2-3, with 9 bases lining up with TRBD2. V shed 8 bases, J shed 5 bases, and the junction held 5 bases outside the gene matches. The CDR3 runs 13 residues. Germline V gene lookup returns CDR1 SNHLY and CDR2 FYNNEI. Variable domain in full (rest from reference TRBV2 and TRBJ2-3): EPEVTQTPSHQVTQMGQEVILRCVPISNHLYFYWYRQILGQKVEFLVSFYNNEISEKSEIFDDQFSVERPDGSNFTLKIRSTKLEDSAMYFCASRGGGGDTQYFGPGTRLTVL.

The CDR3, as DNA: TGTGCCAGCTCCGAAGCCGGCCGGAGTAATTCACCCCTCCACTTT. Its translation is CASSEAGRSNSPLHF. This chain uses TRBV7-2 with TRBJ1-6; D is unclear. CDR1 and CDR2 from the germline V gene are SGHTA and FQGNSA. V lost 8 bases and J 6 bases, leaving 17 bases between the germline ends. The CDR3 extends over 15 amino acids.

V is TRBV5-1 and J is TRBJ1-5; D is possibly TRBD1 (6 bases). This CDR3 has 14 amino acids. V lost 0 bases, J lost 6 bases, and 10 bases lay in between. Germline loops: CDR1 SGHRS, CDR2 YFSETQ. CDR3 region: CASSLGGHGQPQHF. The CDR3 DNA reads TGCGCCAGCAGCTTGGGGGGGCACGGTCAGCCCCAGCATTTT.